This passage covers 19 T cell receptor beta chains from one sample sequenced in a study of cytomegalovirus exposure and HLA in healthy donors. Primers included in the PCR were 60 Vbeta and 13 Jbeta primers. Clones were sequenced by immunoSEQ multiplex PCR, and TCRdb holds only the in-frame ones, with some missing. The table lists about 80,000 clones, approximately 80% of them singletons. Specimen: PBMCs. The receptors originated from a woman between 45 and 60 years old in good health and CMV-seropositive.

As to this clone: The sample carries other DNA sequences with the same CDR3. This rearrangement joins TRBV27 to TRBJ1-1, with 8 bases matching TRBD1. Germline CDR1 and CDR2: MNHEY and SMNVEV (reference sequence). V shed 3 bases and J 4 bases; nucleotides not matched to a gene: 4. The CDR3 spans 14 residues. The CDR3 is CASSFQGAGTEAFF. The CDR3 DNA sequence: TGTGCCAGCAGTTTCCAGGGGGCGGGCACTGAAGCTTTCTTT.

The chain combines TRBV27 with TRBJ1-5; no reliable D call. CDR1 is MNHEY and CDR2 is SMNVEV in the germline V gene (reference sequence). The CDR3 runs to 15 residues. V lost 6 bases to trimming and J lost 2 bases, with 14 bases between them. The CDR3 DNA reads as TGTGCCAGCAGCGATAGCCCCTGGGGCAATCAGCCCCAGCATTTT. Amino acids: CASSDSPWGNQPQHF.

The rearrangement links TRBV7-8 to TRBJ1-2, with TRBD1 identical over 7 bases. With V trimmed by 6 bases and J by 6 bases, 7 bases remained unmatched. The CDR3 runs 13 residues. CDR1 is SGHVS and CDR2 is FQNEAQ in the germline V gene. CDR3 sequence (DNA): TGTGCCAGCAGGGACCAGGGGGATAATGGCTACACCTTC. Its protein product is CASRDQGDNGYTF. Full variable domain (missing parts from reference TRBV7-8 and TRBJ1-2): GAGVSQSPRYKVAKRGQDVALRCDPISGHVSLFWYQQALGQGPEFLTYFQNEAQLDKSGLPSDRFFAERPEGSVSTLKIQRTQQEDSAVYLCASRDQGDNGYTFGSGTRLTVV.

The rearrangement uses TRBV9 and TRBJ1-1; D gene unclear. CDR3 length: 14 residues. Germline V gene data show CDR1 as SGDLS and CDR2 as YYNGEE. Trimming cost V 0 bases and J 0 bases, with 6 bases left between them. CDR3 region: CASSVDPVNTEAFF. In nucleotides, the CDR3 is TGTGCCAGCAGCGTAGATCCGGTGAACACTGAAGCTTTCTTT.

This chain joins TRBV5-1 and TRBJ1-1, with a tentative D call TRBD1 (5 bases). CDR1 and CDR2 (germline): SGHRS, YFSETQ. This CDR3 has 15 residues. Trimming shortened V by 1 base and J by 3 bases, and 13 bases separated the two germline ends. This CDR3 reads CASSLTGGGYTEAFF. CDR3 nucleotide sequence: TGCGCCAGCAGCTTGACAGGTGGTGGTTACACTGAAGCTTTCTTT.

The chain combines TRBV5-1 with TRBJ2-5, with 13 bases identical to TRBD2. Germline trimming cut 1 base from V and 3 bases from J; bases unmatched to any gene: 6. CDR3 length: 17 residues. CDR1 is SGHRS, CDR2 YFSETQ, per germline. Here the CDR3 reads CASSLSLTSGGKETQYF. The DNA for the CDR3 is TGCGCCAGCAGCTTGAGTTTGACTAGCGGGGGGAAAGAGACCCAGTACTTC.

The V gene is TRBV18, the J gene TRBJ1-2; 8 nucleotides line up with TRBD1. Trimming took 4 bases from V and 0 from J; bases not matched to a gene: 10. The CDR3 contains 17 residues. Per the germline V gene, CDR1 is KGHSH and CDR2 is LQKENI. CDR3 protein: CASSHGQGTSTNYGYTF. The CDR3 DNA reads as TGTGCCAGCTCACACGGACAGGGAACTAGTACTAACTATGGCTACACCTTC.

V usage is TRBV11-3 and J usage is TRBJ1-1, with D tentatively TRBD1 (5 bases). V shed 2 bases and J shed 2 bases, with 12 bases lying between them. The germline V gene encodes CDR1 SGHNT and CDR2 YENEEA. The CDR3 is made up of 15 amino acids. The CDR3, as DNA: TGTGCCAGCAGCTTAAGAGGTTGGGGCAACACTGAAGCTTTCTTT. This codes for CASSLRGWGNTEAFF.

The chain has TRBV27 and TRBJ2-3; D unresolved. The CDR3 totals 15 residues. Trimming pared 8 bases from V and 0 bases from J, leaving 15 bases between. The germline V gene has CDR1 MNHEY and CDR2 SMNVEV (reference sequence). The CDR3 here is CASSLRRPSTDTQYF. In DNA, the CDR3 is TGTGCCAGCTCACTTAGGAGACCTAGCACAGATACGCAGTATTTT.

This chain uses TRBV28 with TRBJ2-7, with 10 nucleotides matching TRBD1. Germline V gives CDR1 MDHEN, CDR2 SYDVKM. The CDR3 is 14 amino acids. Trimming at V came to 6 bases and at J to 7 bases, leaving 9 bases not matched to a gene. For the CDR3, the DNA is TGTGCCAGCAGCCAGGGGACAGGGGACGGTGAGCAGTACGTC. Residues: CASSQGTGDGEQYV.

The chain uses TRBV4-1 and TRBJ2-2; D is unclear. This CDR3 has 15 residues. V lost 0 bases and J 6 bases, leaving 11 bases between the germline ends. Germline CDR1 reads MGHRA; CDR2 reads YSYEKL. The DNA for the CDR3 is TGCGCCAGCAGCCAAGATCTGGCGGTTTCCGGGGAGCTGTTTTTT. It translates to CASSQDLAVSGELFF.

This clone was detected once. The chain is built from TRBV30 and TRBJ1-5; D unresolved. With 3 bases removed from V and 2 bases from J, the gap between germline ends came to 11 bases. Looked up from germline, CDR1 is GTSNPN and CDR2 is SVGIG (reference sequence). This CDR3 spans 14 amino acids. The CDR3 nucleotides read TGTGCCTGGAGCGCGGCAGCCGGCAATCAGCCCCAGCATTTT. Translating it yields CAWSAAAGNQPQHF. Filled out from reference TRBV30 and TRBJ1-5, the complete variable domain reads SQTIHQWPATLVQPVGSPLSLECTVEGTSNPNLYWYRQAAGRGLQLLFYSVGIGQISSEVPQNLSASRPQDRQFILSSKKLLLSDSGFYLCAWSAAAGNQPQHFGDGTRLSIL.

V and J are TRBV6-5 and TRBJ1-5; 7 nucleotides align to TRBD1. V shed 7 bases, J shed 3 bases, and the junction held 9 bases outside the gene matches. Germline V gives CDR1 MNHEY, CDR2 SVGAGI. This CDR3 is 15 amino acids long. Written as DNA, the CDR3 is TGTGCCAGCAAGGCAGGGGGTCTATACAATCAGCCCCAGCATTTT. It encodes CASKAGGLYNQPQHF.

This chain links TRBV6-1 with TRBJ2-2; 8 bases fit TRBD2. Germline V gene data show CDR1 as MNHNS and CDR2 as SASEGT. The CDR3 has 14 amino acids. V shed 4 bases, J shed 8 bases, and the junction held 6 bases outside the gene matches. For the CDR3, the DNA is TGTGCCAGCAGTGCACTAGCGGCCCTAGGGGAGCTGTTTTTT. Translation: CASSALAALGELFF.

This rearrangement joins TRBV5-1 to TRBJ2-1, with TRBD2 identical over 10 bases. Germline V CDR1 and CDR2: SGHRS, YFSETQ. V was pared by 7 bases and J by 4 bases, with 8 bases of the junction left unmatched. There are 15 residues in the CDR3. CDR3 sequence reads: CASSRTSGLYNEQFF. CDR3 bases: TGCGCCAGCTCGCGGACTAGCGGCCTTTACAATGAGCAGTTCTTC.

V gene TRBV5-8 combines with J gene TRBJ1-1, with D perhaps TRBD1 (5 bases). Trimming pared 1 base from V and 4 bases from J, leaving 17 bases between. Looked up from germline, CDR1 is SGHTS and CDR2 is YDEGEE. The CDR3 is made up of 16 amino acids. This CDR3 is CASSLTGRGISTEAFF. The DNA of the CDR3 is TGTGCCAGCAGCTTGACCGGCCGGGGGATATCCACTGAAGCTTTCTTT.

This chain joins TRBV7-9 and TRBJ2-1; D perhaps matches TRBD2 (6 bases). Deletions cut 5 bases from V and 3 bases from J, with 11 bases between. CDR3 length: 14 residues. Germline CDR1 and CDR2: SEHNR and FQNEAQ (reference sequence). For the CDR3, the DNA is TGTGCCAGCAGCCCGGGACTCAACTACAATGAGCAGTTCTTC. It yields the protein CASSPGLNYNEQFF.

The chain employs TRBV29-1 and TRBJ1-4; a weak D match, TRBD1 (5 bases). V dropped 4 bases and J dropped 6 bases, with 6 bases sitting between them. Germline assignment: CDR1 SQVTM and CDR2 ANQGSEA. This CDR3 region has 11 residues. In nucleotides, the CDR3 is TGCAGCGTTGTAGGGGATGAAAAACTGTTTTTT. As protein: CSVVGDEKLFF.

V usage is TRBV29-1 and J usage is TRBJ2-1, with a weak D call TRBD2 (6 bases). The germline V gene has CDR1 SQVTM and CDR2 ANQGSEA. V was shortened by 4 bases and J by 9 bases, with 7 bases between the two germline ends. The CDR3 sequence is 10 residues long. In DNA, the CDR3 is TGCAGCGTTGGGAGGGGTGAGCAGTTCTTC. Protein: CSVGRGEQFF.